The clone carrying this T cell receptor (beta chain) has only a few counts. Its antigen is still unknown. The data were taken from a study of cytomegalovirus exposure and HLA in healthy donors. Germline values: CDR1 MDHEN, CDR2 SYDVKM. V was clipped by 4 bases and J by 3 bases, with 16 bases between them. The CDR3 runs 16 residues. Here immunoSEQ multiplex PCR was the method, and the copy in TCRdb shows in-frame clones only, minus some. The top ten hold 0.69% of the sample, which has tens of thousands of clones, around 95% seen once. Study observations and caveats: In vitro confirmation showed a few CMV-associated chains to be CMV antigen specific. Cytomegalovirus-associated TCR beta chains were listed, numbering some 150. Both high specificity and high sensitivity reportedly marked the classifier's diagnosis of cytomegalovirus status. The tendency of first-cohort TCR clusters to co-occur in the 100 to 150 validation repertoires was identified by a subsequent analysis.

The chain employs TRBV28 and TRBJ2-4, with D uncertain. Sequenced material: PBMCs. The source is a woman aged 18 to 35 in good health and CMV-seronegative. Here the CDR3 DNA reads TGTGCCAGCAGTTCTGATTATGAGACACACAAAAACATTCAGTACTTC. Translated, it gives CASSSDYETHKNIQYF.